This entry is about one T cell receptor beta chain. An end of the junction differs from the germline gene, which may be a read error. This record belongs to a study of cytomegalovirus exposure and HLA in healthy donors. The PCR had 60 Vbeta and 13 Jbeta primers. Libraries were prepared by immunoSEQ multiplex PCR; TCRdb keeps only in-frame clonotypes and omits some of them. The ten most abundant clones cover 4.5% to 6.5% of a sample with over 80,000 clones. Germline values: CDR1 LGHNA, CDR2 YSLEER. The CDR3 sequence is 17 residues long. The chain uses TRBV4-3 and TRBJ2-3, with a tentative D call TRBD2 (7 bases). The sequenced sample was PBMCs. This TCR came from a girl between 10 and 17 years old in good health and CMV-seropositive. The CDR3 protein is CASSQDSAGGHTDKQYF. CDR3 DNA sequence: TGCGCCAGCAGCCAAGATTCTGCCGGGGGGCACACAGATAAGCAGTATTTT.